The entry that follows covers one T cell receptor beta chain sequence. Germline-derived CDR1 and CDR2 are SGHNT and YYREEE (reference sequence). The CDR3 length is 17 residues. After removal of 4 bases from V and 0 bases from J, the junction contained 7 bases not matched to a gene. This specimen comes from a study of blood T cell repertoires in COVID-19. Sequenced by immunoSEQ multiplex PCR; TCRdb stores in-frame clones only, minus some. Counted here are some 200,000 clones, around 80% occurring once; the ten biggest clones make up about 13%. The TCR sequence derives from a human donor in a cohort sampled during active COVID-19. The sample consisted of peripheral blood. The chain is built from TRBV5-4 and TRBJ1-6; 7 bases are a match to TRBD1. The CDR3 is CASSRGQLSSYNSPLHF. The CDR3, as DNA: TGTGCCAGCAGCCGGGGACAGCTAAGCTCCTATAATTCACCCCTCCACTTT.